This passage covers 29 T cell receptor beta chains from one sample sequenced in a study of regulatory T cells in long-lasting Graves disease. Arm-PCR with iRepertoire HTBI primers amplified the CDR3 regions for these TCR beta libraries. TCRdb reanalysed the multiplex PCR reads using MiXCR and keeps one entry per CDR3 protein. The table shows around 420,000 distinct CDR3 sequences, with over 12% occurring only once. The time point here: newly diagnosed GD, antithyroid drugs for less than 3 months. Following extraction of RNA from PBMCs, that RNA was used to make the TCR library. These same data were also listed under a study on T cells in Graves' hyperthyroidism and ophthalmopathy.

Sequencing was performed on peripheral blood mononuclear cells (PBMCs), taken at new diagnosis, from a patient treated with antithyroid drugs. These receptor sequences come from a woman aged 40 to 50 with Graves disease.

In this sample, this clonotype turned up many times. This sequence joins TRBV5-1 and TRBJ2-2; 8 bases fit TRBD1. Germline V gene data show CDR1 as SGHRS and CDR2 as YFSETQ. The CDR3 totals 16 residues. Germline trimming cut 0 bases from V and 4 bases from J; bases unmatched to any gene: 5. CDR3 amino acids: CASSLVGQGGTGELFF. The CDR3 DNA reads TGCGCCAGCAGCTTGGTCGGACAGGGAGGCACCGGGGAGCTGTTTTTT.

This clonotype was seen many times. The CDR3 region has the DNA TGTGCCAGCAGCTTCAGGGGGCGCGGGGATAATCTCCTATACTCTGGGGCCAACGTCCTGACTTTC. Encoded protein: CASSFRGRGDNLLYSGANVLTF. The rearrangement joins TRBV13 to TRBJ2-6; the match to TRBD1 covers 8 bases. This CDR3 comprises 22 residues. Trimming took 3 bases from V and 0 from J; bases not matched to a gene: 19. Germline V lookup: CDR1 PRHDT, CDR2 FYEKMQ (reference sequence).

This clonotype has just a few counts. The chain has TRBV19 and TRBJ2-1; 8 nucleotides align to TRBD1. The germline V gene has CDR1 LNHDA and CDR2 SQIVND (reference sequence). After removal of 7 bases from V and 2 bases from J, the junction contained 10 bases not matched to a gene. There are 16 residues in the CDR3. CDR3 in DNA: TGTGCCAGTAACCCAAGACCAGGGGGCGCCTACAATGAGCAGTTCTTC. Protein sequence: CASNPRPGGAYNEQFF.

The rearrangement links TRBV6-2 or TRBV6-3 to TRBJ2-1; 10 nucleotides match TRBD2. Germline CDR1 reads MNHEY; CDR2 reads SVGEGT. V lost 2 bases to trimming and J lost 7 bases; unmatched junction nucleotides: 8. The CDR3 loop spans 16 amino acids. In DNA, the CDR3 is TGTGCCAGCAGTTACGCGGCTAGCGGGAGTTATAATGAGCAGTTCTTC. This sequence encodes CASSYAASGSYNEQFF.

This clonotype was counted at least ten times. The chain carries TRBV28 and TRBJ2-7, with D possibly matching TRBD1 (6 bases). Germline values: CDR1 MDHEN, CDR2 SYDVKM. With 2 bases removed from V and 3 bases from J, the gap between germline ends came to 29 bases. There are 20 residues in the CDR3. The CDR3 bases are TGTGCCAGCAGTTTAGAGGTCCGAGGCGGGCAGGGGACGATTTTCTACGAGCAGTACTTC. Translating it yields CASSLEVRGGQGTIFYEQYF. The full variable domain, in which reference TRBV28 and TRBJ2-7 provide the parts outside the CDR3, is DVKVTQSSRYLVKRTGEKVFLECVQDMDHENMFWYRQDPGLGLRLIYFSYDVKMKEKGDIPEGYSVSREKKERFSLILESASTNQTSMYLCASSLEVRGGQGTIFYEQYFGPGTRLTVT.

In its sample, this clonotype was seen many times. The CDR3 reads CASRGYGGRGELFF. CDR3 sequence (DNA): TGTGCCAGCAGGGGATATGGTGGAAGGGGGGAGCTGTTTTTT. The chain couples TRBV2 to TRBJ2-2; unclear D gene. Germline V gene lookup returns CDR1 SNHLY and CDR2 FYNNEI. Trimming took 6 bases from V and 8 from J, leaving 16 bases between them. CDR3 length equals 14 residues. The variable domain in full, with the rest retrieved from reference TRBV2 and TRBJ2-2, is EPEVTQTPSHQVTQMGQEVILRCVPISNHLYFYWYRQILGQKVEFLVSFYNNEISEKSEIFDDQFSVERPDGSNFTLKIRSTKLEDSAMYFCASRGYGGRGELFFGEGSRLTVL.

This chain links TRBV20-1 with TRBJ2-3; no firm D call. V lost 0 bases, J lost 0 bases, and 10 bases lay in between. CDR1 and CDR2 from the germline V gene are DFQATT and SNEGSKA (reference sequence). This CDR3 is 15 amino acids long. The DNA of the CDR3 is TGCAGTGCTAGAGATCATCGGCAAAGCACAGATACGCAGTATTTT. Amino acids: CSARDHRQSTDTQYF.

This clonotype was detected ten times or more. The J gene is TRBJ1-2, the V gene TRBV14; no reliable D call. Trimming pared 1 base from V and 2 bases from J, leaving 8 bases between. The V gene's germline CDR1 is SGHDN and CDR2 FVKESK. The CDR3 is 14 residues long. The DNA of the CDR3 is TGTGCCAGCAGCCAAGTTTCTGGAAACTATGGCTACACCTTC. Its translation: CASSQVSGNYGYTF.

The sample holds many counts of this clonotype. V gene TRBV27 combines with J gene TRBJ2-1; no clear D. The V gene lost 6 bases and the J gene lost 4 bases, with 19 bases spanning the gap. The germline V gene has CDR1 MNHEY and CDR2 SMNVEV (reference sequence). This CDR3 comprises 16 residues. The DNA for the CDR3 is TGTGCCAGCAGGGGATCCTTAGGGTCGAATTACAATGAGCAGTTCTTC. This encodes CASRGSLGSNYNEQFF.

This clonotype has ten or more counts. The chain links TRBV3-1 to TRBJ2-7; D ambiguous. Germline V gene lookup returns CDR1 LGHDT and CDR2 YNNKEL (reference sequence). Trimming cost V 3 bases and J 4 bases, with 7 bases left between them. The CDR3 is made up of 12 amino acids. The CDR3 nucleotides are TGTGCCAGCAGCCATTCTAAGTACGAGCAGTACTTC. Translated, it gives CASSHSKYEQYF.

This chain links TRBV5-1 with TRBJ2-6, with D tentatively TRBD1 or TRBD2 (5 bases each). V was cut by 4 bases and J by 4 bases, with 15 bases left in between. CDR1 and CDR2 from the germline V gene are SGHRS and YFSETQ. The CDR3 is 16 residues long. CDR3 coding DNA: TGCGCCAGCAGCCTCTGGGACGTGGGAGGGGCCAACGTCCTGACTTTC. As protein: CASSLWDVGGANVLTF.

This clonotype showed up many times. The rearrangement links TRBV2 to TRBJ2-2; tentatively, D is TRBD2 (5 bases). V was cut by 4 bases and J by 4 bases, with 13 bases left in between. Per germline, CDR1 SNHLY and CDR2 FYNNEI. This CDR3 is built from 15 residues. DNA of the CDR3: TGTGCCAGCAGTGGCCGGGATTTTCGCACCGGGGAGCTGTTTTTT. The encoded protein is CASSGRDFRTGELFF.

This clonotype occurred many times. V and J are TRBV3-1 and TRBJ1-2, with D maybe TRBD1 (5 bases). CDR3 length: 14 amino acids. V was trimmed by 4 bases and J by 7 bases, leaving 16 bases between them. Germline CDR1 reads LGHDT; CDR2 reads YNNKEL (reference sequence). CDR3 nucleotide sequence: TGTGCCAGCAGCCCCCACGGGGGAAGATCTGGCTACACCTTC. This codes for CASSPHGGRSGYTF.

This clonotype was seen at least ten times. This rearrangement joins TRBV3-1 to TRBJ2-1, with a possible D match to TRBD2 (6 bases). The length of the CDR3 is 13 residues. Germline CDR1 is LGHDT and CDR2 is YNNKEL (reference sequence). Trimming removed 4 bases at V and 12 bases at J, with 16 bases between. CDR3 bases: TGTGCCAGCAGCCTAAGTAGCGGCTTAGGGCAGTTCTTC. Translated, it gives CASSLSSGLGQFF.

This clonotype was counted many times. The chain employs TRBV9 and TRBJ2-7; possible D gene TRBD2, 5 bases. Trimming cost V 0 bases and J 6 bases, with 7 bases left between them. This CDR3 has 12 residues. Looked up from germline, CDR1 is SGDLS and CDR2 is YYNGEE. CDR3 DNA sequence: TGTGCCAGCAGCGTAGAAGGGAGCGAGCAGTACTTC. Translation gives CASSVEGSEQYF. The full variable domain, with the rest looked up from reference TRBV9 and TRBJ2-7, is DSGVTQTPKHLITATGQRVTLRCSPRSGDLSVYWYQQSLDQGLQFLIQYYNGEERAKGNILERFSAQQFPDLHSELNLSSLELGDSALYFCASSVEGSEQYFGPGTRLTVT.

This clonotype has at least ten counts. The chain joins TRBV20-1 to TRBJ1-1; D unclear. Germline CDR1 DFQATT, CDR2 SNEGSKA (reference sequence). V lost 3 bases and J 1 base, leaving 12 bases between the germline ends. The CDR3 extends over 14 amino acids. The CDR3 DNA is TGCAGTGCTAGCTCCCCGACCGGGAACACTGAAGCTTTCTTT. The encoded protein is CSASSPTGNTEAFF.

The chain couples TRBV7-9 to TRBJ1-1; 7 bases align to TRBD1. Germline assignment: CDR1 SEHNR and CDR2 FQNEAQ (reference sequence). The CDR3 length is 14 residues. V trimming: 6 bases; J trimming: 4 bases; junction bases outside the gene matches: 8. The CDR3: CASRQGGEGTEAFF. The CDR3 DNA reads TGTGCCAGCAGGCAGGGGGGCGAGGGCACTGAAGCTTTCTTT.

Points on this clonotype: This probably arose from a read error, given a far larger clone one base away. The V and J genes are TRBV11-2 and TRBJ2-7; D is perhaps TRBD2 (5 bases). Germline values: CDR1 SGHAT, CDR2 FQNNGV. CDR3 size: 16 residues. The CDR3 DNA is TGTGCCAGCAGCTTAGAAGGGCGGGTCTCCTACAATGAGCAGTCCTTC. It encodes CASSLEGRVSYNEQSF.

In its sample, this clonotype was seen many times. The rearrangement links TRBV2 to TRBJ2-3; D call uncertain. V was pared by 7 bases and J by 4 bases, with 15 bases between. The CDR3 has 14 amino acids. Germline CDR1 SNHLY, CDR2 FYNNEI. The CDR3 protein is CASNPVAEPDTQYF. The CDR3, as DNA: TGTGCCAGCAACCCAGTTGCGGAACCAGATACGCAGTATTTT.

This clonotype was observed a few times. This chain's CDR3 is CSASQGGMNTEAFF. The CDR3 nucleotides are TGCAGTGCTAGCCAGGGAGGAATGAACACTGAAGCTTTCTTT. V gene TRBV20-1 combines with J gene TRBJ1-1, with a tentative D call TRBD1 (5 bases). The CDR3 contains 14 residues. Germline V lookup: CDR1 DFQATT, CDR2 SNEGSKA (reference sequence). Trimming shortened V by 3 bases and J by 0 bases, and 11 bases separated the two germline ends.

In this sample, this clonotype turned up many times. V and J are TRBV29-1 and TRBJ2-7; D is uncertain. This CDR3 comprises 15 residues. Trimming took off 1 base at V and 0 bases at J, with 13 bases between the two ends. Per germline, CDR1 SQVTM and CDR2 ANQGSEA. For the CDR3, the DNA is TGCAGCGTTGAAGGTTCGACCCAAAACTCCTACGAGCAGTACTTC. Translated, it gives CSVEGSTQNSYEQYF.

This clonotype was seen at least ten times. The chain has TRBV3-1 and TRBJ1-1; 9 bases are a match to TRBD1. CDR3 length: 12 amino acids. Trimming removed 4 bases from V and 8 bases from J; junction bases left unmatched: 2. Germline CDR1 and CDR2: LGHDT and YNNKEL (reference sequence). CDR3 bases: TGTGCCAGCAGCCGAGGGACAGGGGAAGCTTTCTTT. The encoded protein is CASSRGTGEAFF.

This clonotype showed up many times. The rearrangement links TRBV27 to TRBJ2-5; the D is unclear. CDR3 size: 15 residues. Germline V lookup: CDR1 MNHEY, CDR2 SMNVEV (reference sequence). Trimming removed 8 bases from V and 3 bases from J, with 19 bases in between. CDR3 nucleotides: TGTGCCAGCCAACCTATCCGGGCCATCGAAGAGACCCAGTACTTC. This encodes CASQPIRAIEETQYF.

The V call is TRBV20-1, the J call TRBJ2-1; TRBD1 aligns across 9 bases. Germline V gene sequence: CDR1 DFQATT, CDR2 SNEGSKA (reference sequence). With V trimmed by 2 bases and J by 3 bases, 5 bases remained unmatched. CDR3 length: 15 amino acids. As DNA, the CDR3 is TGCAGTGCTAGACCGACAGGGGGAAACTACAATGAGCAGTTCTTC. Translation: CSARPTGGNYNEQFF.

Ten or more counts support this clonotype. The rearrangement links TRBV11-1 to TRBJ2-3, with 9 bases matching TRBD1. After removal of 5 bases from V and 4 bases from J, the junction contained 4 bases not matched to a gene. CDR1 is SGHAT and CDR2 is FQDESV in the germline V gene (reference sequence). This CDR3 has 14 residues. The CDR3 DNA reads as TGTGCCAGCAGCGACACAGGGGGCGCAGATACGCAGTATTTT. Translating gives CASSDTGGADTQYF.

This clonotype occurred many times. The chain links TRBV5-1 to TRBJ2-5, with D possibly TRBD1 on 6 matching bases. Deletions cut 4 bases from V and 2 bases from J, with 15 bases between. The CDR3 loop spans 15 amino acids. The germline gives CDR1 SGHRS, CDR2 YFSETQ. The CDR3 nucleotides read TGCGCCAGCAGCCTGACGGGACACCAGCAAGAGACCCAGTACTTC. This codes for CASSLTGHQQETQYF.

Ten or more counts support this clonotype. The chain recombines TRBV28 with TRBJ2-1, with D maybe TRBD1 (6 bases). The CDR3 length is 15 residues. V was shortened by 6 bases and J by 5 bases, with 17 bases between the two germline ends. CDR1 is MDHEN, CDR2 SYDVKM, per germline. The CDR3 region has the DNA TGTGCCAGCAGCCCCGGTGAGGGGACAAACAATGAGCAGTTCTTC. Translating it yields CASSPGEGTNNEQFF.

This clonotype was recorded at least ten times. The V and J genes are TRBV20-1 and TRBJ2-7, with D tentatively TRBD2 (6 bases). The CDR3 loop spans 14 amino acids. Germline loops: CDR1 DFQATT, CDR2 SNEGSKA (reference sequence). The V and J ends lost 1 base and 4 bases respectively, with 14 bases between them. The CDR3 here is CSARVAGPGYEQYF. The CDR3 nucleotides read TGCAGTGCTAGAGTGGCGGGGCCCGGATACGAGCAGTACTTC.

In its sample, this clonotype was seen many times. This CDR3 reads CASYKRASVKYEQYF. Here the CDR3 DNA reads TGTGCCAGCTATAAGCGCGCTAGCGTCAAGTACGAGCAGTACTTC. The J gene is TRBJ2-7, the V gene TRBV6-1; perhaps TRBD2 as D (6 bases). Germline CDR1 is MNHNS and CDR2 is SASEGT. V was cut by 8 bases and J by 4 bases, with 21 bases left in between. This CDR3 has 15 amino acids.